This TCR beta chain was identified in a study of blood T cells in healthy people across ages. Study-wide context: In model experiments, template switching was able to capture about one barcoded beta molecule for every two T cells that were present. The study's findings and limits: Donor CMV status, an unknown factor, possibly confounded changes in expanded clonotypes. Naive T cell percentage and TCR beta diversity correlated strongly.

Researchers collected about 9.7 milliliters of peripheral blood from every single donor. This clonotype has at least ten counts. No antigen is known for it. The V and J ends lost 7 bases and 6 bases respectively, with 22 bases between them. The CDR3 spans 14 residues. Germline V lookup: CDR1 SQVTM, CDR2 ANQGSEA. Primed by a sample-barcoded 5' primer and a J-beta primer mix, a second PCR proceeded for 7 to 11 cycles. TCRdb reanalysed the 5' RACE reads using MiXCR and keeps one entry per CDR3 protein. The data contain 910,000 or so distinct CDR3 sequences, about 51% of them singletons. The chain is built from TRBV29-1 and TRBJ2-7; TRBD2 is a possible D gene (6 bases). The sequencing input was blood. This TCR was sampled from a woman between 55 and 75 years old in good health. CDR3 residues: CSGGGGRTLGEQYF. In DNA, the CDR3 is TGCAGCGGGGGTGGAGGGAGAACCCTTGGCGAGCAGTACTTC.